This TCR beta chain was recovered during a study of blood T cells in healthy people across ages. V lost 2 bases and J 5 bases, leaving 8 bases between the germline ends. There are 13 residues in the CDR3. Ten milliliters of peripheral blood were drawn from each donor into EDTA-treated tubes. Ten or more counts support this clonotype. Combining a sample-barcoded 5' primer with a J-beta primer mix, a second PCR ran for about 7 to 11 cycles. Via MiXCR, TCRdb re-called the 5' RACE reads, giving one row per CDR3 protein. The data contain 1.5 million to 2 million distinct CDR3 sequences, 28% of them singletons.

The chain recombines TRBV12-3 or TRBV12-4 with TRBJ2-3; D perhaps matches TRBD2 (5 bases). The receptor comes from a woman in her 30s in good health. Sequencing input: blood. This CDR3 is CASSLHGEDTQYF. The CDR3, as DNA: TGTGCCAGCAGTTTACACGGGGAAGATACGCAGTATTTT.